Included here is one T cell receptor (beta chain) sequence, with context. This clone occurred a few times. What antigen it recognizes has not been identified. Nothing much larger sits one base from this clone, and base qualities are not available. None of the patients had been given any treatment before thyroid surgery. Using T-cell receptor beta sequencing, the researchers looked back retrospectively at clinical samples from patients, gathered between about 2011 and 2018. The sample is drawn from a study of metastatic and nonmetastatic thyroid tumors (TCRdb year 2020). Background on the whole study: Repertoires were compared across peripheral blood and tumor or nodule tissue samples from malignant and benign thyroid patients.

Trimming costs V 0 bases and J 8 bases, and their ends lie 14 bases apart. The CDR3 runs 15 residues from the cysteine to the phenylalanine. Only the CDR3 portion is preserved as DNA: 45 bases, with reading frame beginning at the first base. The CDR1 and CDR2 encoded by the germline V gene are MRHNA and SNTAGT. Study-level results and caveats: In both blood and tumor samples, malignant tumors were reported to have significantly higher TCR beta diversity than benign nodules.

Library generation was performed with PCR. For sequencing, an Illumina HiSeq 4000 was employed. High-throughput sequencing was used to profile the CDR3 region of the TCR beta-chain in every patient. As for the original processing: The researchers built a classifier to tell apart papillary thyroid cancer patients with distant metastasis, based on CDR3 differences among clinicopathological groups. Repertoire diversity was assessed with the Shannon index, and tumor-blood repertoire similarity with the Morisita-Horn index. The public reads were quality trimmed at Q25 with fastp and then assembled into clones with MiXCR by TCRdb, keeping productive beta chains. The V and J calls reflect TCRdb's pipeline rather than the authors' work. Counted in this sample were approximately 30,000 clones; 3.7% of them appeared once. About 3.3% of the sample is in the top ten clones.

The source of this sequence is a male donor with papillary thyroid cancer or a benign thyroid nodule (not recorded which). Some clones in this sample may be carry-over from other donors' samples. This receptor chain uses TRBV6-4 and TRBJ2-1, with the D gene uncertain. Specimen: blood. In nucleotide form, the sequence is TGTGCCAGCAGTGACTCGACGAACTCCAACGATGAGCAGTTCTTC. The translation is CASSDSTNSNDEQFF.